The clone carrying this T cell receptor beta chain turned up a few times. Its antigen is undetermined. A universal primer site came from template switching; cDNA carried unique molecular identifiers. TCRdb redid the calling of the 5' RACE reads with MiXCR, one entry per CDR3 protein. The sample has approximately 1.8 million distinct CDR3 sequences; roughly a third are singletons. This CDR3 has 16 amino acids. The J segment lost 9 bases and the V segment lost 0 bases, leaving 9 bases of the junction unmatched. The V gene's germline CDR1 is LGHDT and CDR2 YNNKEL (reference sequence). This entry belongs to a study of identical twins. Broader study findings: Weaker excess twin sharing was observed in beta out-of-frame sequences. Conclusions came from cross-sectional statistical analysis, not from following the same donors.

The chain links TRBV3-1 to TRBJ2-1, with 9 bases lining up with TRBD2. The receptor was isolated from a newborn girl in good health. Sequencing was performed on cord blood. The DNA of the CDR3 is TGTGCCAGCAGCCAAGAACCGGGACTAGCAAAGGGTGAGCAGTTCTTC. Protein: CASSQEPGLAKGEQFF.